A selection of T cell receptor beta chains follows, all from one sample in a study of neurological immune-mediated disorders. TCRdb re-called the 5' RACE reads through MiXCR, storing one row per CDR3 protein. This sample has around 30,000 distinct CDR3 sequences, with under 6% found just once. What was sequenced was PBMCs. The source of these receptors is a man younger than 35 in good health. CDR3s include the opening cysteine and the closing phenylalanine or tryptophan. A D gene is named only where the DNA matches it firmly. Size is stated as once, few, many or a size class.

cdr3_length clone_size j_call v_call d_call cdr3_nt cdr3_aa
14 many TRBJ1-3 TRBV4-3 - TGCGCCAGCAGCATGGGGGGCTCTGGAAACACCATATATTTT CASSMGGSGNTIYF
15 many TRBJ1-6 TRBV5-1 TRBD1 TGCGCCAGCAGCTCTGGACAGGGGGCACAATCACCCCTCCACTTT CASSSGQGAQSPLHF
12 many TRBJ2-3 TRBV12-3/TRBV12-4 - TGTGCCAGCAGTTTATGGGCAGATACGCAGTATTTT CASSLWADTQYF
15 many TRBJ2-1 TRBV10-3 TRBD2 TGTGCCATCAGTGGGACTAGCGGGGGGGCCTATCAGCAGTTCTTC CAISGTSGGAYQQFF
15 many TRBJ1-1 TRBV5-1 - TGCGCCAGCAGCTTGGTCCCGGGATTGAGAACTGAAGCTTTCTTT CASSLVPGLRTEAFF
14 many TRBJ2-3 TRBV5-1 - TGCGCCAGCAGTAAAAGAGTTGGTTCGGATACGCAGTATTTT CASSKRVGSDTQYF
17 many TRBJ1-5 TRBV5-1 - TGCGCCAGCAGCTTGGGGTTCGGTGAAGCTAGCAATCAGCCCCAGCATTTT CASSLGFGEASNQPQHF
15 many TRBJ1-4 TRBV14 - TGTGCCAGCAGCCCCATGCGGGCAGGCGTCGAAAAACTGTTTTTT CASSPMRAGVEKLFF
16 many TRBJ2-3 TRBV5-8 TRBD1 TGTGCCAGCAGCTTGATAGGGACAGGATCCACAGATACGCAGTATTTT CASSLIGTGSTDTQYF
14 many TRBJ2-1 TRBV2 - TGTGCCAGCAGTGACACCCCTGGTGCCAATGAGCAGTTCTTC CASSDTPGANEQFF
15 many TRBJ1-2 TRBV28 - TGTGCCAGCAGGCCTCTCAATTTCGACGTCTATGGCTACACCTTC CASRPLNFDVYGYTF
15 many TRBJ1-4 TRBV7-2 - TGTGCCAGCAGCTTATCTAGGGCCCCTAATGAAAAACTGTTTTTT CASSLSRAPNEKLFF
14 many TRBJ2-4 TRBV20-1 - TGCAGTGCTAAAGGTGGGGGGGCTGGAAACATTCAGTACTTC CSAKGGGAGNIQYF
16 many TRBJ2-7 TRBV7-2 TRBD2 TGTGCCAGCAGCCTCTCACCGGGGGGGCGGATCTACGAGCAGTACTTC CASSLSPGGRIYEQYF
14 many TRBJ1-1 TRBV10-3 - TGTGCCATACGACAATCCGGTTGGGACACTGAAGCTTTCTTT CAIRQSGWDTEAFF